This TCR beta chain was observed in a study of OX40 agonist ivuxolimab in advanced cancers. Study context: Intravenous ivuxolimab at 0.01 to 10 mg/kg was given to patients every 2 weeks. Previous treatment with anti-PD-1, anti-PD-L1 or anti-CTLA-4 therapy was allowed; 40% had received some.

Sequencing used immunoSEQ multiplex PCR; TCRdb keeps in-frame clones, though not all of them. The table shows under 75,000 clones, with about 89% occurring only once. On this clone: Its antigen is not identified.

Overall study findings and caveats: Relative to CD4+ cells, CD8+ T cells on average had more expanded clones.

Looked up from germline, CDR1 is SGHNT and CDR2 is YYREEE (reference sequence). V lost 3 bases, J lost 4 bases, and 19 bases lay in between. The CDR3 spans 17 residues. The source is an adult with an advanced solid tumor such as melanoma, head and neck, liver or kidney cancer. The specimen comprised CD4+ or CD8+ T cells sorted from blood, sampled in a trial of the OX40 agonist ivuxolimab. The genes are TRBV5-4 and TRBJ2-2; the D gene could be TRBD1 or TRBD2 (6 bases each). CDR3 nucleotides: TGTGCCAGCAGCTCCCCTGAGCTGGGGGGCGTCACCGGGGAGCTGTTTTTT. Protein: CASSSPELGGVTGELFF. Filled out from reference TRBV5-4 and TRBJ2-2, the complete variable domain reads ETGVTQSPTHLIKTRGQQVTLRCSSQSGHNTVSWYQQALGQGPQFIFQYYREEENGRGNFPPRFSGLQFPNYSSELNVNALELDDSALYLCASSSPELGGVTGELFFGEGSRLTVL.